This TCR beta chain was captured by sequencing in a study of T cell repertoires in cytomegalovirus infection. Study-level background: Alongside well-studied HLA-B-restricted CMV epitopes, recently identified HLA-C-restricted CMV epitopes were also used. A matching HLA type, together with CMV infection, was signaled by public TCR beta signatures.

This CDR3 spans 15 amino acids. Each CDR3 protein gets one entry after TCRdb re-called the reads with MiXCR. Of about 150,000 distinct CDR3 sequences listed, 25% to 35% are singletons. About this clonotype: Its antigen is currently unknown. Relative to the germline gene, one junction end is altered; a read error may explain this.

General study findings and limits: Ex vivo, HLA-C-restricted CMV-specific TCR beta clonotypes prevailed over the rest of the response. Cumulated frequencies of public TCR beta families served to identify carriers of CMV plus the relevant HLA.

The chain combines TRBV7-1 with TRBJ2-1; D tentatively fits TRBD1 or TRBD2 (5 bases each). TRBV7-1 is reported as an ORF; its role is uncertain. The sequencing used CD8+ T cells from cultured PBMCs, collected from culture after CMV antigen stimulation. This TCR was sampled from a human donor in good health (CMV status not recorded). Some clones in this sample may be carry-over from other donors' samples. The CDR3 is CVSSHPRDPRGEQFF. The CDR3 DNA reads TGTGTCAGCAGCCACCCCCGGGACCCTCGGGGTGAGCAGTTCTTC.